The 24 T cell receptor beta chains in this list originate from one sample, sequenced in a study of cytomegalovirus exposure and HLA in healthy donors. In the PCR, 60 Vbeta and 13 Jbeta primers were used. Profiling relied on immunoSEQ multiplex PCR, and the TCRdb table lists in-frame clones only, not all of them. Among about 95,000 clones listed, approximately 80% were seen once. Sequencing was performed on PBMCs. The receptors originated from a woman in her thirties or forties in good health and CMV-seronegative.

The rearrangement uses TRBV5-6 and TRBJ2-6; 7 positions match TRBD1. The J segment lost 4 bases and the V segment lost 4 bases, leaving 8 bases of the junction unmatched. Germline loops: CDR1 SGHDT, CDR2 YYEEEE. CDR3 length: 16 residues. As DNA, the CDR3 is TGTGCCAGCAGCCGGGACAGAGTGGTGGGGGCCAACGTCCTGACTTTC. This translates into CASSRDRVVGANVLTF.

As for this clone: The junction shows a germline mismatch at one end, possibly a read error. V gene TRBV18 combines with J gene TRBJ2-5; D gene ambiguous. CDR1 is KGHSH and CDR2 is LQKENI in the germline V gene. The CDR3 length is 14 residues. The CDR3 reads CASSPPLLKETQYF. The CDR3, as DNA: TGTGCCAGCTCCCCACCCCTTCTAAAAGAGACCCAGTACTTC.

V gene TRBV5-6 combines with J gene TRBJ2-3; D is ambiguous. Per the germline V gene, CDR1 is SGHDT and CDR2 is YYEEEE. V was clipped by 1 base and J by 3 bases, with 9 bases between them. The CDR3 length is 14 residues. The CDR3 loop is CASSLSGSTDTQYF. The CDR3 DNA is TGTGCCAGCAGCTTGTCCGGGTCGACAGATACGCAGTATTTT.

The chain uses TRBV7-2 and TRBJ2-7, with 12 bases fitting TRBD2. V lost 5 bases to trimming and J lost 1 base; unmatched junction nucleotides: 3. The germline CDR1 and CDR2 sequences are SGHTA and FQGNSA. The length of the CDR3 is 15 residues. The CDR3 nucleotides read TGTGCCAGCAGCAGACTAGCGGGGGAATCCTACGAGCAGTACTTC. This translates into CASSRLAGESYEQYF.

This chain's CDR3 is CASSQPAAGGYGYTF. CDR3 sequence (DNA): TGCGCCAGCAGCCAACCAGCGGCAGGGGGATATGGCTACACCTTC. V usage is TRBV4-3 and J usage is TRBJ1-2; 7 bases agree with TRBD1. The V and J ends lost 2 bases and 5 bases, in that order; junction bases with no gene match: 8. In germline, CDR1 is LGHNA, CDR2 YSLEER. This CDR3 spans 15 amino acids.

The chain uses TRBV7-9 and TRBJ1-2; D perhaps matches TRBD1 (5 bases). V lost 4 bases, J lost 3 bases, and 9 bases lay in between. Germline V CDR1 and CDR2: SEHNR, FQNEAQ (reference sequence). CDR3 length: 13 residues. This CDR3 reads CASSSRQYYGYTF. CDR3 nucleotides: TGTGCCAGCAGCTCCCGACAGTACTATGGCTACACCTTC. Complete variable domain (other parts from reference TRBV7-9 and TRBJ1-2): DTGVSQNPRHKITKRGQNVTFRCDPISEHNRLYWYRQTLGQGPEFLTYFQNEAQLEKSRLLSDRFSAERPKGSFSTLEIQRTEQGDSAMYLCASSSRQYYGYTFGSGTRLTVV.

V gene TRBV5-1 combines with J gene TRBJ1-2; D is ambiguous. V dropped 0 bases and J dropped 0 bases, with 6 bases sitting between them. The CDR3 spans 14 residues. Germline assignment: CDR1 SGHRS and CDR2 YFSETQ. CDR3 in amino acids: CASSLADSNYGYTF. The CDR3 nucleotides read TGCGCCAGCAGCTTGGCAGACTCTAACTATGGCTACACCTTC. Supplemented by reference TRBV5-1 and TRBJ1-2, the full variable domain reads KAGVTQTPRYLIKTRGQQVTLSCSPISGHRSVSWYQQTPGQGLQFLFEYFSETQRNKGNFPGRFSGRQFSNSRSEMNVSTLELGDSALYLCASSLADSNYGYTFGSGTRLTVV.

CDR3 coding DNA: TGTGCCAGCAGCTTAGAGGGGAGGACTCAGCCCCAGCATTTT. Translated: CASSLEGRTQPQHF. The chain couples TRBV11-2 to TRBJ1-5; D not resolved. In germline, CDR1 is SGHAT, CDR2 FQNNGV. With 0 bases removed from V and 6 bases from J, the gap between germline ends came to 9 bases. This CDR3 has 14 residues.

This chain connects TRBV6-6 to TRBJ1-3; D gene unclear. V lost 6 bases and J lost 6, with 9 bases in between. CDR1 is MNHNY and CDR2 is SVGAGI in the germline V gene (reference sequence). This CDR3 is 12 amino acids long. The CDR3 is CASRTMSNTIYF. The CDR3 nucleotides read TGTGCCAGCAGAACTATGTCAAACACCATATATTTT.

The rearrangement uses TRBV25-1 and TRBJ1-2; 7 bases align to TRBD1. The V and J ends lost 1 base and 1 base, in that order; junction bases with no gene match: 6. The CDR3 contains 16 residues. Germline V gives CDR1 MGHDK, CDR2 SYGVNS. This chain's CDR3 is CASSESKGARNYGYTF. In nucleotides, the CDR3 is TGTGCCAGCAGTGAATCGAAGGGGGCGCGTAACTATGGCTACACCTTC.

The chain combines TRBV30 with TRBJ1-6; D unclear. This CDR3 spans 14 amino acids. Germline values: CDR1 GTSNPN, CDR2 SVGIG (reference sequence). V dropped 2 bases and J dropped 6 bases, with 11 bases sitting between them. CDR3 in DNA: TGTGCCTGGAGTCCGGGAAACGGTAATTCACCCCTCCACTTT. It translates to CAWSPGNGNSPLHF.

This clone was counted a few times. The chain is built from TRBV7-2 and TRBJ2-6, with D unresolved. Germline V gene sequence: CDR1 SGHTA, CDR2 FQGNSA. The V and J ends lost 2 bases and 0 bases respectively, with 5 bases between them. The CDR3 runs to 15 residues. The CDR3 DNA reads as TGTGCCAGCAGCTTACCTTCCTCTGGGGCCAACGTCCTGACTTTC. This gives the protein CASSLPSSGANVLTF.

This clone occurred a few times. The chain uses TRBV4-1 and TRBJ1-6; 7 bases are shared with TRBD1. The CDR3 sequence is 15 residues long. Germline assignment: CDR1 MGHRA and CDR2 YSYEKL. Losses at the gene ends were 3 bases for V and 7 bases for J; bases not matched to a gene: 6. The CDR3, as DNA: TGCGCCAGCAGCCAGGCCGGGACAGCGAATTCACCCCTCCACTTT. Translated: CASSQAGTANSPLHF.

V gene TRBV4-1 combines with J gene TRBJ2-2, with 8 bases matching TRBD2. With V trimmed by 4 bases and J by 3 bases, 13 bases remained unmatched. This CDR3 region has 18 residues. CDR1 is MGHRA and CDR2 is YSYEKL in the germline V gene. CDR3 amino acids: CASSLPPFGAGDTGELFF. The CDR3 bases are TGCGCCAGCAGCCTCCCCCCCTTTGGAGCGGGGGACACCGGGGAGCTGTTTTTT.

This chain links TRBV5-1 with TRBJ1-1, with no clear D. This CDR3 has 15 amino acids. Deletions cut 0 bases from V and 2 bases from J, with 11 bases between. Germline V gene sequence: CDR1 SGHRS, CDR2 YFSETQ. The CDR3 reads CASSLVVRGNTEAFF. The CDR3, as DNA: TGCGCCAGCAGCTTGGTCGTCAGAGGAAACACTGAAGCTTTCTTT.

This chain joins TRBV5-6 and TRBJ1-6; D is uncertain. V was trimmed by 1 base and J by 8 bases, leaving 13 bases between them. The CDR3 has 15 residues. The germline V gene has CDR1 SGHDT and CDR2 YYEEEE. In DNA, the CDR3 is TGTGCCAGCAGCTTGTACGAGGGAGAAGATTCACCCCTCCACTTT. Protein product: CASSLYEGEDSPLHF.

The chain joins TRBV5-4 to TRBJ2-3; 8 nucleotides match TRBD1. The CDR3 spans 14 residues. From germline, CDR1 is SGHNT and CDR2 YYREEE (reference sequence). V lost 3 bases and J lost 4; bases outside the gene matches: 4. DNA for the CDR3: TGTGCCAGCAGCTATGGACAGGGAGCAGATACGCAGTATTTT. Protein sequence: CASSYGQGADTQYF.

The rearrangement joins TRBV7-3 to TRBJ2-1, with TRBD1 matching over 9 bases. Germline V lookup: CDR1 SGHTA, CDR2 FQGTGA. The ends lost 4 bases at V and 4 bases at J; junction bases unmatched: 5. The CDR3 sequence is 15 residues long. The CDR3 coding sequence is TGTGCCAGCAGCTCTTCCGGGACAGGGTACAATGAGCAGTTCTTC. Protein product: CASSSSGTGYNEQFF.

In its sample, this clone was seen once. The genes are TRBV29-1 and TRBJ1-2, with 8 bases identical to TRBD1. V lost 5 bases to trimming and J lost 7 bases; unmatched junction nucleotides: 3. The germline V gene has CDR1 SQVTM and CDR2 ANQGSEA. This CDR3 comprises 11 residues. The CDR3 spells CSVRTGSGYTF. The DNA for the CDR3 is TGCAGCGTTCGGACAGGGTCTGGCTACACCTTC. Filled out from reference TRBV29-1 and TRBJ1-2, the complete variable domain reads SAVISQKPSRDICQRGTSLTIQCQVDSQVTMMFWYRQQPGQSLTLIATANQGSEATYESGFVIDKFPISRPNLTFSTLTVSNMSPEDSSIYLCSVRTGSGYTFGSGTRLTVV.

The chain is built from TRBV4-1 and TRBJ1-5; D not resolved. This CDR3 region has 17 residues. Germline CDR1 MGHRA, CDR2 YSYEKL. V was shortened by 5 bases and J by 0 bases, with 17 bases between the two germline ends. This chain's CDR3 is CASSSDAGLYSNQPQHF. The CDR3 DNA reads as TGCGCCAGCAGCTCAGACGCTGGACTGTATAGCAATCAGCCCCAGCATTTT.

A few counts support this clone. The chain employs TRBV2 and TRBJ1-2; D is perhaps TRBD1 (5 bases). The CDR3 sequence is 12 residues long. V was cut by 6 bases and J by 8 bases, with 13 bases left in between. Germline assignment: CDR1 SNHLY and CDR2 FYNNEI. The CDR3 loop reads CASRQDRSGYTF. DNA of the CDR3: TGTGCCAGCAGACAGGATCGTAGCGGCTACACCTTC. The entire variable domain, with the rest obtained from reference TRBV2 and TRBJ1-2, is as follows: EPEVTQTPSHQVTQMGQEVILRCVPISNHLYFYWYRQILGQKVEFLVSFYNNEISEKSEIFDDQFSVERPDGSNFTLKIRSTKLEDSAMYFCASRQDRSGYTFGSGTRLTVV.

The J gene is TRBJ2-1, the V gene TRBV5-8, with a tentative D call TRBD2 (6 bases). Germline CDR1 reads SGHTS; CDR2 reads YDEGEE. The CDR3 length is 15 residues. The ends were cut back, 1 base at V and 5 bases at J, with 13 bases in the middle. The CDR3 nucleotides are TGTGCCAGCAGCTTGTTCCGGGGACTTAACAATGAGCAGTTCTTC. This gives the protein CASSLFRGLNNEQFF. The whole variable domain, remainder taken from reference TRBV5-8 and TRBJ2-1, is EAGVTQSPTHLIKTRGQQATLRCSPISGHTSVYWYQQALGLGLQFLLWYDEGEERNRGNFPPRFSGRQFPNYSSELNVNALELEDSALYLCASSLFRGLNNEQFFGPGTRLTVL.

J is TRBJ1-2 and V is TRBV6-4; 9 bases agree with TRBD1. CDR1 MRHNA and CDR2 SNTAGT come from the germline V gene. After removal of 3 bases from V and 7 bases from J, the junction contained 6 bases not matched to a gene. CDR3 length: 14 residues. The CDR3 loop is CASSETGQGSGYTF. The DNA for the CDR3 is TGTGCCAGCAGTGAGACGGGACAGGGATCTGGCTACACCTTC.

V is TRBV18 and J is TRBJ2-7; D is ambiguous. Germline V gives CDR1 KGHSH, CDR2 LQKENI. The V end lost 3 bases, the J end lost 6 bases, and 24 bases lay between the germline ends. This CDR3 comprises 17 residues. The CDR3 is CASSPKGATVLLGEQYF. As DNA, the CDR3 is TGTGCCAGCTCACCGAAAGGAGCGACGGTCCTATTAGGCGAGCAGTACTTC.